The entry below describes one TCR beta chain. Its cognate antigen is unknown. Profiling relied on immunoSEQ multiplex PCR, and the TCRdb table lists in-frame clones only, not all of them. The sample contains approximately 65,000 clones, roughly nine tenths of which appear only once. Trimming stripped 5 bases from V and 5 bases from J, with 10 bases between. Germline V gene data show CDR1 as SGHVS and CDR2 as FQNEAQ. CDR3 length: 13 amino acids. These data belong to a study of cytomegalovirus exposure and HLA in healthy donors. Whole-study results and caveats: Reported performance of the classifier showed diagnosis of cytomegalovirus status with high specificity and sensitivity. In a later analysis, first-cohort TCR clusters were found to tend to co-occur in the 90 to 150 validation repertoires.

The sample comprised PBMCs. The sequence derives from a man in his late teens or twenties in good health and CMV-seronegative. The chain combines TRBV7-8 with TRBJ2-4; D might be TRBD1 (6 bases). CDR3 sequence reads: CASSGQIQNIQYF. CDR3 in DNA: TGTGCCAGCAGCGGACAGATCCAAAACATTCAGTACTTC.